This T cell receptor beta chain is drawn from a study of T cells in localized non-small cell lung cancer. The CDR3 totals 14 residues. Germline trimming cut 1 base from V and 3 bases from J; bases unmatched to any gene: 2. CDR1 and CDR2 (germline): SEHNR, FQNEAQ (reference sequence). The table came from immunoSEQ multiplex PCR; TCRdb's copy has only in-frame clones and leaves some out. Of around 48,000 clones listed, 70% to 80% are singletons. The study, taken as a whole, reports: Higher blood T cell density went with longer overall survival. Paired adjacent lung recovered a median roughly 60 of the top 100 tumor clones. Clonality of T cells reached its maximum in uninvolved adjacent lung, surpassing tumor.

With respect to this clone: Its cognate antigen is unknown.

The source of this sequence is a man aged 35 to 70 with stage I squamous cell lung carcinoma. The input for sequencing was peripheral blood, taken before any cancer treatment. The rearrangement uses TRBV7-9 and TRBJ1-2, with TRBD1 identical over 7 bases. The CDR3 bases are TGTGCCAGCAGCTTAGGGGGGACAGACTATGGCTACACCTTC. Translation: CASSLGGTDYGYTF.